The entry that follows covers one TCR beta chain sequence. This specimen comes from a study of blood T cell repertoires in COVID-19. Overall study: The United States, Italy and Spain provided the acute and convalescent COVID-19 samples. PBMCs, B-cell-depleted T cells, or T cells provided the cDNA or gDNA that made up the material.

Authors' methods: Amplified reference gene primers provided the basis for estimating nucleated cell counts. Assay used: immunoSEQ multiplex PCR; TCRdb lists only in-frame clones, some missing. For V, J and clone size, that table is used; D and trimming come from the DNA. The data show roughly 390,000 clones, 85% seen once. The V end was cut by 3 bases, the J end by 1 base, with 6 bases between. The CDR3 consists of 13 residues. Germline loops: CDR1 MDHEN, CDR2 SYDVKM. This TCR was recovered from a young woman with acute or convalescent COVID-19. V is TRBV28 and J is TRBJ1-1; no reliable D call. Sequencing was carried out using peripheral blood. Here the CDR3 DNA reads TGTGCCAGCAGTTTTATTAAGAACACTGAAGCTTTCTTT. This sequence encodes CASSFIKNTEAFF.